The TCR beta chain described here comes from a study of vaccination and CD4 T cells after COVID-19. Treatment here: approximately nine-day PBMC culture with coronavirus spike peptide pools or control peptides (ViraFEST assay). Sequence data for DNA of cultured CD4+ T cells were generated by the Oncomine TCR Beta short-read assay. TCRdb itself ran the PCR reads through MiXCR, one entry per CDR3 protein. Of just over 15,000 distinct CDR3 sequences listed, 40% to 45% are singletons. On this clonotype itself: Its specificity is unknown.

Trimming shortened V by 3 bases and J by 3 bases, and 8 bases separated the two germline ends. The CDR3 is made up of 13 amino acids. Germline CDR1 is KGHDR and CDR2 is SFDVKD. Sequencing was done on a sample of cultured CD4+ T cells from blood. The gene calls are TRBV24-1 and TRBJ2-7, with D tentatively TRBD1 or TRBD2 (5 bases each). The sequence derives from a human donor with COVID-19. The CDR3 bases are TGTGCCACCAGTGATGGGGGAGTCTACGAGCAGTACTTC. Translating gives CATSDGGVYEQYF.